This T cell receptor beta chain derives from a study of shared clonotypes between healthy human individuals. Overall study context: Each donor had three CD4 naive, three CD4 memory, two CD8 naive and one CD8 memory plate.

Overall study findings and caveats: Generally, naive subsets came out with larger estimated richness than memory subsets.

Evenly divided among several immunoSEQ plates was the genomic DNA of each subset. Only in-frame clones appear in the TCRdb table, and some are missing; sequencing was by immunoSEQ multiplex PCR. Here the sample spans more than 400,000 clones, 95% to 96% being singletons. Adult Caucasians living in Nashville, Tennessee made up all of the donors. With respect to this clone: Its specificity is unknown.

Deletions cut 4 bases from V and 3 bases from J, with 7 bases between. Germline loops: CDR1 SNHLY, CDR2 FYNNEI. The CDR3 has 12 amino acids. Sequencing was carried out using naive CD4+ T cells sorted from blood. Specified subset: CD45RA+ positively selected. This sequence was found in a woman aged 25-40 years in good health. V and J are TRBV2 and TRBJ2-7; no reliable D call. CDR3 residues: CASSVAGYEQYF. The CDR3, as DNA: TGTGCCAGCAGTGTAGCAGGCTACGAGCAGTACTTC.